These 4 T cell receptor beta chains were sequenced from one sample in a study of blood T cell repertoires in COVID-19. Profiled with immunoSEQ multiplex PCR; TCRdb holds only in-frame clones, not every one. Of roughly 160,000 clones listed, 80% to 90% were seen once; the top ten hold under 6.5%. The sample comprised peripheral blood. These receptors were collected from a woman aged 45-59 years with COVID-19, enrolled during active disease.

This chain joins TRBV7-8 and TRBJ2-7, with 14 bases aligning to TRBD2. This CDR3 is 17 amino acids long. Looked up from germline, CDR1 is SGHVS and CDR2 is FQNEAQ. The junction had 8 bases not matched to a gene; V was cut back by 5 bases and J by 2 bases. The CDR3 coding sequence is TGTGCCAGCAGCCCTAGGACTAGCGGGGGGTCCCCCTACGAGCAGTACTTC. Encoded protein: CASSPRTSGGSPYEQYF.

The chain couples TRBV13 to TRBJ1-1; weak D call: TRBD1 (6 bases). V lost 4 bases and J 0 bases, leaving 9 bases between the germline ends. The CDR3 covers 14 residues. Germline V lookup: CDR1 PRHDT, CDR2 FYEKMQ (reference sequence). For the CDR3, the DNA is TGTGCCAGCAGCTCCGGGACATTGAACACTGAAGCTTTCTTT. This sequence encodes CASSSGTLNTEAFF.

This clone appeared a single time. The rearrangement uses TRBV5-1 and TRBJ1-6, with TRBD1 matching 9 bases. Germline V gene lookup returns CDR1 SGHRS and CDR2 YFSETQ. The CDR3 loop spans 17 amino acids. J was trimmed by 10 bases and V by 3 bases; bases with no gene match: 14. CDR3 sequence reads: CASSSSPGTGFESPLHF. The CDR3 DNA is TGCGCCAGCAGCTCTTCTCCCGGGACAGGGTTTGAATCACCCCTCCACTTT.

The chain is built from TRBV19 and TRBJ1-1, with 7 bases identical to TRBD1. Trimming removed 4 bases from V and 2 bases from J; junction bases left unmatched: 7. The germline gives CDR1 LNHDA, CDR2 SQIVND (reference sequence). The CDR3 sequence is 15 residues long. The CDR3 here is CASSTSHRGNTEAFF. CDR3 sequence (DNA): TGTGCCAGTAGTACCTCTCACAGGGGAAACACTGAAGCTTTCTTT.